These 13 T cell receptor beta chains originate from one sample sequenced in a study of blood T cell repertoires in COVID-19. TCRdb's table, derived via immunoSEQ multiplex PCR, lists solely in-frame clones and lacks some. The profile shows 120,000 to 150,000 clones, roughly 85% of them singletons. The sequenced material came from peripheral blood. The receptor set was obtained from a man aged 50 to 60 with acute or convalescent COVID-19.

The rearrangement links TRBV19 to TRBJ2-7; 7 nucleotides agree with TRBD1. This CDR3 is built from 14 residues. Trimming cost V 7 bases and J 2 bases; bases outside gene matches: 8. Germline V gene sequence: CDR1 LNHDA, CDR2 SQIVND (reference sequence). The CDR3 here is CASKNPGQTYEQYF. The DNA of the CDR3 is TGTGCCAGTAAAAACCCGGGACAGACCTACGAGCAGTACTTC. Supplemented by reference TRBV19 and TRBJ2-7, the full variable domain reads DGGITQSPKYLFRKEGQNVTLSCEQNLNHDAMYWYRQDPGQGLRLIYYSQIVNDFQKGDIAEGYSVSREKKESFPLTVTSAQKNPTAFYLCASKNPGQTYEQYFGPGTRLTVT.

In this sample, this clone turned up once. A junction boundary mismatches the germline segment, possibly from a read error. The chain has TRBV7-7 and TRBJ2-1, with 9 bases lining up with TRBD2. There are 16 residues in the CDR3. Germline CDR1 reads SSHAT; CDR2 reads FNYEAQ (reference sequence). In DNA, the CDR3 is TGTGCTAGCAGCTTAAGCGGGAGGATAGGCTACAATGAGCAGTTCTTC. This gives the protein CASSLSGRIGYNEQFF. Filled out from reference TRBV7-7 and TRBJ2-1, the complete variable domain reads GAGVSQSPRYKVTKRGQDVTLRCDPISSHATLYWYQQALGQGPEFLTYFNYEAQPDKSGLPSDRFSAERPEGSISTLTIQRTEQRDSAMYRCASSLSGRIGYNEQFFGPGTRLTVL.

The rearrangement uses TRBV7-9 and TRBJ2-4; D might be TRBD1 (5 bases). With 2 bases removed from V and 4 bases from J, the gap between germline ends came to 6 bases. CDR3 size: 13 residues. CDR1 SEHNR and CDR2 FQNEAQ come from the germline V gene (reference sequence). CDR3 in DNA: TGTGCCAGCAGCTTATCAGGGAAAAACATTCAGTACTTC. Its protein is CASSLSGKNIQYF.

The chain employs TRBV24-1 and TRBJ2-1, with unresolved D. There are 16 residues in the CDR3. CDR1 and CDR2 (germline): KGHDR, SFDVKD. Trimming left V 3 bases short and J 0 bases short, with 11 bases between. The DNA for the CDR3 is TGTGCCACCAGTGATGTCGTTAGTTACTCCTACAATGAGCAGTTCTTC. This encodes CATSDVVSYSYNEQFF.

This clone was seen only once. V gene TRBV18 combines with J gene TRBJ1-1, with no clear D. This CDR3 comprises 13 residues. Per germline, CDR1 KGHSH and CDR2 LQKENI. The V and J ends lost 0 bases and 3 bases respectively, with 5 bases between them. The CDR3 protein is CASSPPRDTEAFF. The DNA of the CDR3 is TGTGCCAGCTCACCACCAAGAGACACTGAAGCTTTCTTT.

The rearrangement uses TRBV3-1 (or the pseudogene TRBV3-2) and TRBJ1-6, with a possible D match to TRBD1 (5 bases). V gave up 2 bases and J gave up 1 base, with 15 bases separating them. Germline CDR1 reads LGHDT; CDR2 reads YNNKEL (reference sequence). The CDR3 covers 18 residues. The CDR3 region is CASSQKRGGASYNSPLHF. The CDR3 DNA follows: TGTGCCAGCAGCCAAAAACGCGGTGGGGCGTCCTATAATTCACCCCTCCACTTT.

This clone was seen more than once but under ten times. This chain uses TRBV27 with TRBJ2-2; no clear D gene. This CDR3 comprises 14 residues. V shed 4 bases and J shed 3 bases, with 9 bases lying between them. Germline V gene data show CDR1 as MNHEY and CDR2 as SMNVEV (reference sequence). The CDR3 region has the DNA TGTGCCAGCAGTTATTCGGGTTACACCGGGGAGCTGTTTTTT. Amino acids: CASSYSGYTGELFF.

The V call is TRBV29-1, the J call TRBJ2-5; 9 positions match TRBD2. In germline, CDR1 is SQVTM, CDR2 ANQGSEA. V lost 7 bases and J lost 5; bases outside the gene matches: 8. This CDR3 has 13 residues. The CDR3 DNA is TGCAGCGCCCCAACGCTAGCGGGGGAGACCCAGTACTTC. Protein product: CSAPTLAGETQYF.

This clone appeared once. The chain joins TRBV19 to TRBJ2-2; 8 bases match TRBD1. The CDR3 is made up of 15 amino acids. Germline-derived CDR1 and CDR2 are LNHDA and SQIVND (reference sequence). The trim removed 6 bases at V and 3 bases at J, leaving 6 bases unmatched. CDR3 sequence (DNA): TGTGCCAGTAGGGGACAGGCGGACTACACCGGGGAGCTGTTTTTT. Its translation: CASRGQADYTGELFF.

V and J are TRBV5-5 and TRBJ1-1, with D uncertain. CDR3 length: 16 amino acids. V was clipped by 0 bases and J by 3 bases, with 15 bases between them. Germline V gene data show CDR1 as SGHKS and CDR2 as YYEKEE (reference sequence). The CDR3 nucleotides are TGTGCCAGCAGCTTGGTGCCGCGGGATTGGGACACTGAAGCTTTCTTT. This translates into CASSLVPRDWDTEAFF.

V gene TRBV11-3 combines with J gene TRBJ2-7; D possibly corresponds to TRBD2 (5 bases). Germline-derived CDR1 and CDR2 are SGHNT and YENEEA. V gave up 8 bases and J gave up 3 bases, with 8 bases separating them. This CDR3 region has 11 residues. The CDR3 DNA is TGTGCCAGCCAACGGGGCTACGAGCAGTACTTC. Translating it yields CASQRGYEQYF.

This rearrangement joins TRBV2 to TRBJ1-3; D remains unclear. CDR3 size: 14 residues. The V gene's germline CDR1 is SNHLY and CDR2 FYNNEI. Trimming cost V 6 bases and J 0 bases, with 9 bases left between them. CDR3 sequence: CASRSGNSGNTIYF. The CDR3 DNA reads TGTGCCAGCAGGAGCGGGAACTCTGGAAACACCATATATTTT. Based on the CDR3 plus reference TRBV2 and TRBJ1-3, the full variable domain is EPEVTQTPSHQVTQMGQEVILRCVPISNHLYFYWYRQILGQKVEFLVSFYNNEISEKSEIFDDQFSVERPDGSNFTLKIRSTKLEDSAMYFCASRSGNSGNTIYFGEGSWLTVV.

The chain joins TRBV25-1 to TRBJ2-4, with TRBD2 identical over 15 bases. The germline V gene encodes CDR1 MGHDK and CDR2 SYGVNS. The CDR3 consists of 16 residues. V lost 9 bases to trimming and J lost 6 bases; unmatched junction nucleotides: 9. The CDR3 reads CARLPGLAGGRNIQYF. The CDR3 nucleotides read TGTGCCAGACTACCGGGACTAGCGGGAGGAAGAAACATTCAGTACTTC.